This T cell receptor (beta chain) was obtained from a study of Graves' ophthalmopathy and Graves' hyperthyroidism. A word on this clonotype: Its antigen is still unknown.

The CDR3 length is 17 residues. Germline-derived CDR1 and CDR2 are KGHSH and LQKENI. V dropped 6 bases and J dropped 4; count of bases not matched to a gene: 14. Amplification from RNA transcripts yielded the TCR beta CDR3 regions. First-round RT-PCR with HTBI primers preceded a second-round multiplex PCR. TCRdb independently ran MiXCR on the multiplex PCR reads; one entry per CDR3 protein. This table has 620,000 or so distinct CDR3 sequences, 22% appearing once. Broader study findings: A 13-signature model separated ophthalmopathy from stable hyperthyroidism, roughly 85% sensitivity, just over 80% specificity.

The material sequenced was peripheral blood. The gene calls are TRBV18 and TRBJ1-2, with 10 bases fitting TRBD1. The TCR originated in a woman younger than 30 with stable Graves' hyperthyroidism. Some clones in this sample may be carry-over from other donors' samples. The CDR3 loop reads CASSHGQGDVNLYGYTF. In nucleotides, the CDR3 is TGTGCCAGCTCCCACGGACAGGGGGACGTTAACCTCTATGGCTACACCTTC.